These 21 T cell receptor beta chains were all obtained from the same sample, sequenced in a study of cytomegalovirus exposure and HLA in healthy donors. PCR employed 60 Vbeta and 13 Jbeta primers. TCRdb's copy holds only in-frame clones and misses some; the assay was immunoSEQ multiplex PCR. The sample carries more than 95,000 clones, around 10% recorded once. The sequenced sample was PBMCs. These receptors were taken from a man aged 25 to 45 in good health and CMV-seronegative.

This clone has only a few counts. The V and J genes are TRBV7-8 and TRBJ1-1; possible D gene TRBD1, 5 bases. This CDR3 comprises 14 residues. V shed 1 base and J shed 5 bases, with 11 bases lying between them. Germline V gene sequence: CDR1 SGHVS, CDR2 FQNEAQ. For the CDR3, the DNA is TGTGCCAGCAGCTTAGTGGGGGGTCGGACTGAAGCTTTCTTT. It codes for CASSLVGGRTEAFF.

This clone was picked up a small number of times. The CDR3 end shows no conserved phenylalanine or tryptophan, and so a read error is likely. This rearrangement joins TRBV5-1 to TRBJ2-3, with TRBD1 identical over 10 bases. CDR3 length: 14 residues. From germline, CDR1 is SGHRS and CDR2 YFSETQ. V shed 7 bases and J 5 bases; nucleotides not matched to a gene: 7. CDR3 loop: CASSGQGVRDTQYL. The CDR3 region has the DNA TGCGCCAGCTCCGGACAGGGGGTGAGAGATACGCAGTATCTT.

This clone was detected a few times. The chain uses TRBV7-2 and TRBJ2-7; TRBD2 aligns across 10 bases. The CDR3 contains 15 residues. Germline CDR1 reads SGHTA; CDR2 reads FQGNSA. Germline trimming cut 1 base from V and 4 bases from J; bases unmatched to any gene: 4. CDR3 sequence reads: CASSLEVLAGYEQYF. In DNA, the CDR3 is TGTGCCAGCAGCTTAGAGGTACTAGCGGGGTACGAGCAGTACTTC.

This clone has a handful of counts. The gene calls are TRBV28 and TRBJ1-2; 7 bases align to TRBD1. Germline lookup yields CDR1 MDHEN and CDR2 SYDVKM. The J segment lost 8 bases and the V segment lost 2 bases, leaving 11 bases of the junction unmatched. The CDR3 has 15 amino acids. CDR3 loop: CASSLERQGVRGYTF. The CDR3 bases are TGTGCCAGCAGTTTAGAAAGACAGGGAGTAAGAGGCTACACCTTC.

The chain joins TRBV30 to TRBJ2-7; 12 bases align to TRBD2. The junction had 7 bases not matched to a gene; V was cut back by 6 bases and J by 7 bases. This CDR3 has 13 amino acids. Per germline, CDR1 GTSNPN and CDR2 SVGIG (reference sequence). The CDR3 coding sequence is TGTGCCTGCAACGGACTAGCGGGATATGAGCAGTACTTC. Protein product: CACNGLAGYEQYF.

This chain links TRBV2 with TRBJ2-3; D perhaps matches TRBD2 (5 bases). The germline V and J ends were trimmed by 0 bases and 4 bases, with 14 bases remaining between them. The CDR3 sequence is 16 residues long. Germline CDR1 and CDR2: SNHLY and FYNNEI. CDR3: CASSEARWERADTQYF. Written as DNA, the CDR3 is TGTGCCAGCAGTGAAGCGAGGTGGGAGCGCGCAGATACGCAGTATTTT.

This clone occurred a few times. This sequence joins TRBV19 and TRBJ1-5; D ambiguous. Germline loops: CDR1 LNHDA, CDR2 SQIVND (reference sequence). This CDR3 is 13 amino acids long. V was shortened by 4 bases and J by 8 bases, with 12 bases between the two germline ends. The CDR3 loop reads CASSTYPGEPQHF. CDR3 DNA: TGTGCCAGTAGTACCTATCCCGGGGAGCCCCAGCATTTT.

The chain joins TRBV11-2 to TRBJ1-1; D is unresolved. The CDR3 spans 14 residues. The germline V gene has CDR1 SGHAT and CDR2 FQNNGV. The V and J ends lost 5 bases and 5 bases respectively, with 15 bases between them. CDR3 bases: TGTGCCAGCAGCCCCCAACGGGGTTCAACTGAAGCTTTCTTT. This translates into CASSPQRGSTEAFF.

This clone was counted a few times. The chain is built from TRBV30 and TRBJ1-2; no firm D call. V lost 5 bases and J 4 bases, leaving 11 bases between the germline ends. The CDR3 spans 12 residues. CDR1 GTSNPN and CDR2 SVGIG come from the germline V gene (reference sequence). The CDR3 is CAWVEEGYGYTF. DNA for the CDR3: TGTGCCTGGGTGGAAGAGGGCTATGGCTACACCTTC.

The CDR3 loop reads CASSRGAGDSYNEQFF. As DNA, the CDR3 is TGCGCCAGCAGCCGGGGAGCGGGGGACTCCTACAATGAGCAGTTCTTC. The V and J genes are TRBV4-3 and TRBJ2-1; 8 bases are a match to TRBD2. The germline gives CDR1 LGHNA, CDR2 YSLEER. The CDR3 runs to 16 residues. The ends lost 4 bases at V and 0 bases at J; junction bases unmatched: 5.

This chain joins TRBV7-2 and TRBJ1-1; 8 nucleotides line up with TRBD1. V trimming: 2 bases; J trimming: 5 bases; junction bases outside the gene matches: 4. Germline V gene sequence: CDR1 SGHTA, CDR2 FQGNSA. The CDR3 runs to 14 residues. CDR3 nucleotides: TGTGCCAGCAGCTTACAGGGGGCAGGAACTGAAGCTTTCTTT. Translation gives CASSLQGAGTEAFF. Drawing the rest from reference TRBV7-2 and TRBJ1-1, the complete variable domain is GAGVSQSPSNKVTEKGKDVELRCDPISGHTALYWYRQSLGQGLEFLIYFQGNSAPDKSGLPSDRFSAERTGGSVSTLTIQRTQQEDSAVYLCASSLQGAGTEAFFGQGTRLTVV.

The CDR3 loop reads CASSDSGQGADGEKLFF. CDR3 coding DNA: TGTGCCAGCAGTGATTCCGGACAGGGGGCCGACGGTGAAAAACTGTTTTTT. This chain links TRBV6-1 with TRBJ1-4; 11 positions match TRBD1. CDR3 size: 17 residues. Germline V gives CDR1 MNHNS, CDR2 SASEGT. With 3 bases clipped from V and 7 bases from J, the junction kept 10 bases outside the gene matches.

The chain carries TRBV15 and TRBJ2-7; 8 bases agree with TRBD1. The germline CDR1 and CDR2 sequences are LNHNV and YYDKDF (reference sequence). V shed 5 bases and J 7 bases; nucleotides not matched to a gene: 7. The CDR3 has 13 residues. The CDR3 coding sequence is TGTGCCACCAGCTCCTCGACAGGGGAAGAGCAGTACTTC. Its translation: CATSSSTGEEQYF.

As DNA, the CDR3 is TGCAGCGTTGTTGCAGGAACCGCTAATGAAAAACTGTTTTTT. Its protein product is CSVVAGTANEKLFF. The gene calls are TRBV29-1 and TRBJ1-4; D not certain. The CDR3 loop spans 14 amino acids. Trimming left V 4 bases short and J 3 bases short, with 12 bases between. Germline V gene data show CDR1 as SQVTM and CDR2 as ANQGSEA.

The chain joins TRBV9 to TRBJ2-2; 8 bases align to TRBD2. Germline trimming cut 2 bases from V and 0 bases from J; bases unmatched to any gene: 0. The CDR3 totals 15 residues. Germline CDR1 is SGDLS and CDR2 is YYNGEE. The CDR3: CASSVSGANTGELFF. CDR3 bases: TGTGCCAGCAGCGTTAGCGGGGCGAACACCGGGGAGCTGTTTTTT.

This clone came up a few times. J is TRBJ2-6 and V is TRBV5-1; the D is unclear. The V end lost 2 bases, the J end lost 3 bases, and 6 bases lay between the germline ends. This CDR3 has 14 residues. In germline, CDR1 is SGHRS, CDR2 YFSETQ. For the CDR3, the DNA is TGCGCCAGCAGCTTAAGCTATGGGGCCAACGTCCTGACTTTC. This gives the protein CASSLSYGANVLTF.

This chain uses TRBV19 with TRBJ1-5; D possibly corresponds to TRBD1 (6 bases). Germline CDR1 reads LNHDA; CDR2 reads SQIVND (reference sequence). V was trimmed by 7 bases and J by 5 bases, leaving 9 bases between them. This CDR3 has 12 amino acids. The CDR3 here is CASKRGYQPQHF. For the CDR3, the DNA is TGTGCCAGTAAGAGGGGGTATCAGCCCCAGCATTTT.

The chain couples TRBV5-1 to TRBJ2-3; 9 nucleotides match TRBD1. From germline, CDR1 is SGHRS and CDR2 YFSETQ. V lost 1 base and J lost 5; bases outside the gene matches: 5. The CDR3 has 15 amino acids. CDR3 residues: CASSLNRGQVDTQYF. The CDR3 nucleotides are TGCGCCAGCAGCTTGAACAGGGGGCAGGTAGATACGCAGTATTTT.

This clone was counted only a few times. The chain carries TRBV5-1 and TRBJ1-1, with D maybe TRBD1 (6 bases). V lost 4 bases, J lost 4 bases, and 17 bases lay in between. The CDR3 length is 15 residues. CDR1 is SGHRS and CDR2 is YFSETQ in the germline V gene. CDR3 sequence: CASSTGQGGSTEAFF. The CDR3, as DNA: TGCGCCAGCAGCACGGGACAAGGAGGTAGCACTGAAGCTTTCTTT.

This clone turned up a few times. CDR3 protein: CASSLDGVQGYTF. The CDR3 region has the DNA TGCGCCAGCAGCTTGGACGGAGTCCAGGGCTACACCTTC. This chain uses TRBV5-1 with TRBJ1-2; D uncertain. Germline V gene data show CDR1 as SGHRS and CDR2 as YFSETQ. Trimming removed 0 bases from V and 8 bases from J, with 11 bases in between. The CDR3 contains 13 residues.

The CDR3 reads CASSLVAGSLRGSAKNIQYF. CDR3 sequence (DNA): TGCGCCAGCAGCTTGGTTGCGGGGTCCCTCAGGGGGTCAGCCAAAAACATTCAGTACTTC. The chain carries TRBV5-1 and TRBJ2-4, with D perhaps matching TRBD1 (7 bases). Germline assignment: CDR1 SGHRS and CDR2 YFSETQ. V lost 0 bases and J lost 0, with 22 bases in between. This CDR3 has 20 residues.